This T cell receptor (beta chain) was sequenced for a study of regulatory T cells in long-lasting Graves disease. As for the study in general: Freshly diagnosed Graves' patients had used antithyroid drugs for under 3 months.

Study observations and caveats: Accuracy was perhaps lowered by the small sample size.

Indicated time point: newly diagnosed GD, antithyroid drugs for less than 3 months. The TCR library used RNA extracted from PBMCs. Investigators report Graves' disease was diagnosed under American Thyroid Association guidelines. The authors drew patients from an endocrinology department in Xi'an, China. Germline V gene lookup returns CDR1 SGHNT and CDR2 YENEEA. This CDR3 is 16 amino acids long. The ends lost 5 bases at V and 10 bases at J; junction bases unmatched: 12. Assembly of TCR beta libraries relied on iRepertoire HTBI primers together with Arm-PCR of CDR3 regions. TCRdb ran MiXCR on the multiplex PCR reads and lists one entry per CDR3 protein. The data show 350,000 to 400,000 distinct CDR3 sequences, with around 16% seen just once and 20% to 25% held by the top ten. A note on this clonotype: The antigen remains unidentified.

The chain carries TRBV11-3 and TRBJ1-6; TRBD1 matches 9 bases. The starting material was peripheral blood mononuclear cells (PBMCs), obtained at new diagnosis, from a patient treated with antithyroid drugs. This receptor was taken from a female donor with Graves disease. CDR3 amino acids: CASSKAYRGRASPLHF. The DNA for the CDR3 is TGTGCCAGCAGCAAAGCGTACAGGGGGCGCGCCTCACCCCTCCACTTT.